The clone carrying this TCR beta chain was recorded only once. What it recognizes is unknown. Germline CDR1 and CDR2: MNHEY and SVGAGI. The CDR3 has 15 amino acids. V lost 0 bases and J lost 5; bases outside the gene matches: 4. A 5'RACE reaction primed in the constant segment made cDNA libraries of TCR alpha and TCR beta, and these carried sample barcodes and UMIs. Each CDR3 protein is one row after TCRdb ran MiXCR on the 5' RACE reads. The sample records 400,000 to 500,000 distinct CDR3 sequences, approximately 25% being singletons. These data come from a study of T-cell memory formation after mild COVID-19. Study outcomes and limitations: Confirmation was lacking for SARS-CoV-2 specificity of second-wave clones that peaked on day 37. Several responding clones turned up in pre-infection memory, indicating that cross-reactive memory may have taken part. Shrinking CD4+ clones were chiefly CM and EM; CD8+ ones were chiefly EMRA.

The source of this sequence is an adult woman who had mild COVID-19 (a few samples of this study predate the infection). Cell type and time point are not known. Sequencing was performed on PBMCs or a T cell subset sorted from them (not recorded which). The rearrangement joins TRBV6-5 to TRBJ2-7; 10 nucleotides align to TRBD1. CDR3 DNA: TGTGCCAGCAGTTACTCGGGACAGGGGCTCAACGAGCAGTACTTC. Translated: CASSYSGQGLNEQYF.